This T cell receptor (beta chain) was retrieved from a study of radiotherapy plus CTLA-4 blockade in lung cancer. Study summary: Objective responses were documented in under 20% of patients, with disease control in 31%. Broader study findings: Strongest reported response predictors: early blood clone changes and post-radiation interferon-beta.

This CDR3 contains 15 residues. Germline assignment: CDR1 SSHAT and CDR2 FNYEAQ (reference sequence). For this clone: Its specificity is not known.

Assay used: immunoSEQ multiplex PCR; TCRdb lists only in-frame clones, some missing. The repertoire holds 50,000 to 65,000 clones, with roughly four fifths as singletons. The starting material was peripheral blood, obtained from a patient treated with radiotherapy plus ipilimumab. The chain has TRBV7-7 and TRBJ2-1, with 8 bases fitting TRBD2. The sequence was collected from a human donor with non-small cell lung cancer whose response to radiotherapy plus ipilimumab could not be evaluated. CDR3 in DNA: TGTGCGGCGGGCGGGAGGCCCCCATCCTACAATGAGCAGTTCTTC. As protein: CAAGGRPPSYNEQFF.